One sample yielded the 6 T cell receptor beta chains listed below, sequenced in a study of OX40 agonist ivuxolimab in advanced cancers. Clones were read by immunoSEQ multiplex PCR, and TCRdb kept only the in-frame ones, dropping some. The sample includes approximately 50,000 clones, roughly 90% of them seen just once. The sample here was CD4+ or CD8+ T cells sorted from blood, taken in a trial of the OX40 agonist ivuxolimab. The source is an adult with an advanced solid tumor such as melanoma, head and neck, liver or kidney cancer.

V is TRBV29-1 and J is TRBJ1-4, with TRBD1 as a possible D gene (6 bases). The CDR3 has 15 residues. Trimming shortened V by 4 bases and J by 1 base, and 13 bases separated the two germline ends. The germline CDR1 and CDR2 sequences are SQVTM and ANQGSEA. The CDR3 nucleotides are TGCAGCGTTGGGGGGGGCATGGGAACTAATGAAAAACTGTTTTTT. Residues: CSVGGGMGTNEKLFF.

The CDR3 DNA reads TGTGCCAGCAGCCTACCGACAGGGGGAAGTAACTATGGCTACACCTTC. As protein: CASSLPTGGSNYGYTF. The rearrangement uses TRBV28 and TRBJ1-2; 9 nucleotides align to TRBD1. The CDR3 covers 16 residues. The trim removed 6 bases at V and 1 base at J, leaving 9 bases unmatched. Germline V CDR1 and CDR2: MDHEN, SYDVKM.

The chain has TRBV6-5 and TRBJ1-5, with D unresolved. The CDR3 has 15 residues. V was cut by 0 bases and J by 4 bases, with 10 bases left in between. The germline V gene has CDR1 MNHEY and CDR2 SVGAGI. The CDR3 DNA reads TGTGCCAGCAGTTACTCCTACAAGAAAAATCAGCCCCAGCATTTT. Its translation is CASSYSYKKNQPQHF.

This clone came up a few times. The chain uses TRBV19 and TRBJ2-2, with D perhaps TRBD1 or TRBD2 (7 bases each). CDR1 and CDR2 (germline): LNHDA, SQIVND (reference sequence). CDR3 length equals 18 residues. Trimming left V 4 bases short and J 7 bases short, with 25 bases between. The CDR3 loop is CASSTLRSGGARSGELFF. The CDR3 nucleotides read TGTGCCAGTAGTACCCTTCGTTCAGGGGGGGCGCGGAGCGGGGAGCTGTTTTTT.

The rearrangement uses TRBV6-5 and TRBJ2-7, with 13 bases fitting TRBD2. Germline V lookup: CDR1 MNHEY, CDR2 SVGAGI. V lost 6 bases to trimming and J lost 5 bases; unmatched junction nucleotides: 7. The CDR3 has 15 amino acids. The CDR3 loop is CASRQGTSGTDEQYF. The CDR3 DNA follows: TGTGCCAGCAGACAAGGGACTAGCGGGACGGACGAGCAGTACTTC.

This clone was counted a single time. The V call is TRBV19, the J call TRBJ1-2; a weak D match, TRBD1 (5 bases). The germline V and J ends were trimmed by 4 bases and 5 bases, with 20 bases remaining between them. The CDR3 runs to 16 residues. The germline gives CDR1 LNHDA, CDR2 SQIVND (reference sequence). This CDR3 is CASSKGTSARVYGYTF. The CDR3 DNA reads as TGTGCCAGTAGTAAAGGGACTTCTGCCCGGGTGTATGGCTACACCTTC.